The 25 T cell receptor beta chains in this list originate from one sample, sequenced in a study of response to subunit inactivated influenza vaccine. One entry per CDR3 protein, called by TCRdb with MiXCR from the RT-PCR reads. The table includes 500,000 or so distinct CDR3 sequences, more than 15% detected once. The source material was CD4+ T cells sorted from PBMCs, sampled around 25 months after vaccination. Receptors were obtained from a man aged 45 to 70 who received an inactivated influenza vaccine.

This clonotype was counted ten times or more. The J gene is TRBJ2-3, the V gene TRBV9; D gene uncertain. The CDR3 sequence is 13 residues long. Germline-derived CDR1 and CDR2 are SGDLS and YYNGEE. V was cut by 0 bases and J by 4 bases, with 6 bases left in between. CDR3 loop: CASSVAPADTQYF. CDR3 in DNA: TGTGCCAGCAGCGTAGCCCCAGCAGATACGCAGTATTTT.

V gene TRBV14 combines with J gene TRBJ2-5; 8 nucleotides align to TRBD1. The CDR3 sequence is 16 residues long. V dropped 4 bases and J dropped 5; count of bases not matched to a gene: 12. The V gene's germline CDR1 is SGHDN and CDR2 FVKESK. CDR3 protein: CASSPSRDRSWETQYF. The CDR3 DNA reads TGTGCCAGCAGCCCCAGCCGGGACAGGAGTTGGGAGACCCAGTACTTC.

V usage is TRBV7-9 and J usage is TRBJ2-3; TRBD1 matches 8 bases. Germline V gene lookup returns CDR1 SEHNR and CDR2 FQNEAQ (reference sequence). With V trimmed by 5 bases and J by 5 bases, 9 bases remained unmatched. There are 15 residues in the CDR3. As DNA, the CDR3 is TGTGCCAGCAGCCGAGACAGGGGCCGGGGAGATACGCAGTATTTT. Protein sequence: CASSRDRGRGDTQYF.

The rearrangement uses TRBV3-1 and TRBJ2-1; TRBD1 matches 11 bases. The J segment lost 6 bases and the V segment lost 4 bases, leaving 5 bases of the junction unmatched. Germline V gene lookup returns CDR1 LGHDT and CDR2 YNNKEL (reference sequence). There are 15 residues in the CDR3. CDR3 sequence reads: CASSRGQGVGNEQFF. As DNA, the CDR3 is TGTGCCAGCAGCCGGGGACAGGGGGTCGGCAATGAGCAGTTCTTC.

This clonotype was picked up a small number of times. CDR3 sequence: CASTRTSGRTQSSYNEQFF. The CDR3, as DNA: TGTGCCAGCACACGGACTAGCGGGCGAACCCAAAGCTCCTACAATGAGCAGTTCTTC. The V gene is TRBV5-6, the J gene TRBJ2-1, with TRBD2 matching over 11 bases. The CDR3 has 19 amino acids. After removal of 6 bases from V and 0 bases from J, the junction contained 14 bases not matched to a gene. Germline CDR1 is SGHDT and CDR2 is YYEEEE.

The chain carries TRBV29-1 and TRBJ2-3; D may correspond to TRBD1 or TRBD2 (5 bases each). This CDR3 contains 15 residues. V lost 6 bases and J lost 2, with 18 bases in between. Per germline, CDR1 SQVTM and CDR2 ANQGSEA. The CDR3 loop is CSVGERKLITDTQYF. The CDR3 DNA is TGCAGCGTGGGGGAACGTAAACTGATCACAGATACGCAGTATTTT.

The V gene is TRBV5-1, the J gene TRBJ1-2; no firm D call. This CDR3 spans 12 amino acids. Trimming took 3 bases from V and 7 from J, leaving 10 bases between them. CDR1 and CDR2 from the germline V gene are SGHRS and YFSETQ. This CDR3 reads CASSYSDAGYTF. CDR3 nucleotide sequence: TGCGCCAGCAGCTACTCCGACGCTGGCTACACCTTC.

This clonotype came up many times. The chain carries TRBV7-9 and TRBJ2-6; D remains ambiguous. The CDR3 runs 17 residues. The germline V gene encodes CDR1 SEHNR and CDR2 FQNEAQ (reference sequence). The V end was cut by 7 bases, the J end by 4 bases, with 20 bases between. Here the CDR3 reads CASNIRNGSWGANVLTF. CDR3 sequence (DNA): TGTGCCAGCAACATTAGGAACGGCTCGTGGGGGGCCAACGTCCTGACTTTC.

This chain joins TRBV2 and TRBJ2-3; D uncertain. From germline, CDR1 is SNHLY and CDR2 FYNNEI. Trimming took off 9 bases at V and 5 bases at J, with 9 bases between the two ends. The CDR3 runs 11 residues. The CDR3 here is CASGALDTQYF. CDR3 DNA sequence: TGTGCCAGTGGTGCGTTAGATACGCAGTATTTT.

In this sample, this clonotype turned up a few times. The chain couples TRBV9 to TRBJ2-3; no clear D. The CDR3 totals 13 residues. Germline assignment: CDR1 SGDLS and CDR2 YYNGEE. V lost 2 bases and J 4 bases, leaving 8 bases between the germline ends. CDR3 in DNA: TGTGCCAGCAGCGTCCCGGTAGCAGATACGCAGTATTTT. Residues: CASSVPVADTQYF.

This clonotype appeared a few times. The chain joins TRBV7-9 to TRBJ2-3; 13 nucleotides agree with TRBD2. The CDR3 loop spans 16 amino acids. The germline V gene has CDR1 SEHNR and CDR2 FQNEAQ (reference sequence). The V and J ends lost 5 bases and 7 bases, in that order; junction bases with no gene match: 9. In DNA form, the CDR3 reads TGTGCCAGCAGCCCCAGACTAGCGGGAGGAAAACATACGCAGTATTTT. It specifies CASSPRLAGGKHTQYF.

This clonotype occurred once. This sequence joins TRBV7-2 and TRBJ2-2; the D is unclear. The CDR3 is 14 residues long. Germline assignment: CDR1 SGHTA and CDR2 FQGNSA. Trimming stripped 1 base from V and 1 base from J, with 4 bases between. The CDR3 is CASSLDQNTGELFF. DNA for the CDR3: TGTGCCAGCAGCTTAGATCAGAACACCGGGGAGCTGTTTTTT.

The CDR3 bases are TGTGCCAGCAGCTTAGGGGTGGCAGGGATGGAAGCTGAAGCTTTCTTT. Amino acids: CASSLGVAGMEAEAFF. The chain is built from TRBV7-2 and TRBJ1-1; perhaps TRBD1 as D (5 bases). The CDR3 totals 16 residues. Germline CDR1 reads SGHTA; CDR2 reads FQGNSA. V shed 1 base and J shed 6 bases, with 18 bases lying between them.

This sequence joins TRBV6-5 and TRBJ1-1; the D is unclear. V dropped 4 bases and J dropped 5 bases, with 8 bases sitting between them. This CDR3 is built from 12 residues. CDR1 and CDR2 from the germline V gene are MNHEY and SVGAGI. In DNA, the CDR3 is TGTGCCAGCAGTTCGCCGGGGACTGAAGCTTTCTTT. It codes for CASSSPGTEAFF.

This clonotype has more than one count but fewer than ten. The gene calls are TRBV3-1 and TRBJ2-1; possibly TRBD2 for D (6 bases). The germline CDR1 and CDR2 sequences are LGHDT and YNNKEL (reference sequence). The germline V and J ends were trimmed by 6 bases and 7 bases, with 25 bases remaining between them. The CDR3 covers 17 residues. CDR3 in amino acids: CASSRIFRDSGWNEQFF. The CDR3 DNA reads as TGTGCCAGCAGTCGCATCTTCCGGGACTCGGGCTGGAATGAGCAGTTCTTC.

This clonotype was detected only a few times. Written as DNA, the CDR3 is TGTGCCAGCAGCTGGAGGTCAGGGCTAGCGGGAGGAACAGATACGCAGTATTTT. Protein sequence: CASSWRSGLAGGTDTQYF. V is TRBV5-5 and J is TRBJ2-3, with 11 bases aligning to TRBD2. Germline CDR1 reads SGHKS; CDR2 reads YYEKEE (reference sequence). This CDR3 comprises 18 residues. The J segment lost 3 bases and the V segment lost 3 bases, leaving 12 bases of the junction unmatched.

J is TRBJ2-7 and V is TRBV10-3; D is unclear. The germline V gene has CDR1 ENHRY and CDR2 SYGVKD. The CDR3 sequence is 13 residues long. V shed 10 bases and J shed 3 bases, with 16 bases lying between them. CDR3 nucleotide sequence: TGTGCCACCAACGGGCGGTTAGACTACGAGCAGTACTTC. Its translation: CATNGRLDYEQYF.

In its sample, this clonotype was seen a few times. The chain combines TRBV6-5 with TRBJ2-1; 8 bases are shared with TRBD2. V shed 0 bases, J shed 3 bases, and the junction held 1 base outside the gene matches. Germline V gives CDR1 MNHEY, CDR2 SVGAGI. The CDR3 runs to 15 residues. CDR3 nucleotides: TGTGCCAGCAGTTACTCTAGCGGGGTCTACAATGAGCAGTTCTTC. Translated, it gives CASSYSSGVYNEQFF.

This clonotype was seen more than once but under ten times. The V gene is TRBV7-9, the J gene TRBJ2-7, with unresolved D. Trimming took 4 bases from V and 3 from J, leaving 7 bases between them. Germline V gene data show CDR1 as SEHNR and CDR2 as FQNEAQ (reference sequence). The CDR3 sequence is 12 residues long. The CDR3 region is CASSSARYEQYF. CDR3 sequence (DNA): TGTGCCAGCAGCTCGGCGCGCTACGAGCAGTACTTC.

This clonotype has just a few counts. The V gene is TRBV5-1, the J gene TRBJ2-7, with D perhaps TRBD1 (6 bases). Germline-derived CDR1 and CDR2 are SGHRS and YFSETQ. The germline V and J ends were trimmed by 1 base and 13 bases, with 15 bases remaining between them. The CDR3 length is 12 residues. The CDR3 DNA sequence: TGCGCCAGCAGCTTGCCGGACAGCCGTCTTTACTTC. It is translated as CASSLPDSRLYF.

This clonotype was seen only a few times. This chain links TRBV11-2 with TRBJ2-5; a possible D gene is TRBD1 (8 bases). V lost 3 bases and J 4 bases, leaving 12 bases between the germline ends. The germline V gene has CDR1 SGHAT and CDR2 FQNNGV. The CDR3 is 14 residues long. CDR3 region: CASSFNRGGETQYF. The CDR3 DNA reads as TGTGCCAGCAGCTTCAACAGGGGGGGAGAGACCCAGTACTTC.

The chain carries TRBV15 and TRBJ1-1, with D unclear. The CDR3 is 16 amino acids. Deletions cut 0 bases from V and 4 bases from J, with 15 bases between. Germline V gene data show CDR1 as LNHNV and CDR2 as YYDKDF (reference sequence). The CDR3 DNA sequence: TGTGCCACCAGCAGAGAACAAGGGCGGTTGGGCACTGAAGCTTTCTTT. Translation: CATSREQGRLGTEAFF.

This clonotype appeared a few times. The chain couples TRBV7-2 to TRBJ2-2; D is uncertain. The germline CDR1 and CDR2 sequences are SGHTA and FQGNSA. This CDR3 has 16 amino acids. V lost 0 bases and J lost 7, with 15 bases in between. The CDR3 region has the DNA TGTGCCAGCAGCTTAGCGTCTACGTCCCGGGTCGGGGAGCTGTTTTTT. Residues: CASSLASTSRVGELFF.

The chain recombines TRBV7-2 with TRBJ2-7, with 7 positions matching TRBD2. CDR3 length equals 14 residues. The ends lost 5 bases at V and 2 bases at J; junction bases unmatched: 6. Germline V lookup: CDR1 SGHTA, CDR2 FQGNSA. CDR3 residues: CASSRVAGAYEQYF. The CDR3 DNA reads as TGTGCCAGCAGCCGCGTGGCGGGGGCCTACGAGCAGTACTTC.

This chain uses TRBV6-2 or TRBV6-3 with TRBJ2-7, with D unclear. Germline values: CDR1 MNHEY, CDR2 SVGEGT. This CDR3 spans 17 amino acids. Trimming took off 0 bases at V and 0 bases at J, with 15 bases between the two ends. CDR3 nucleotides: TGTGCCAGCAGTTACTCGAGAGGAAGATTGGACTCCTACGAGCAGTACTTC. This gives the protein CASSYSRGRLDSYEQYF.